These 20 T cell receptor beta chains originate from one sample sequenced in a study of beta chain features in type 1 diabetes. Expressed TCRB transcripts got sequenced, as all isolated RNA was reverse transcribed. Libraries were prepared by immunoSEQ multiplex PCR; TCRdb keeps only in-frame clonotypes and omits some of them. The repertoire consists of about 620,000 clones, with 15% occurring once and the leading ten covering around 0.095%. Input material: naive CD4+ T cells from blood. The receptors were sampled from a man aged 18 to 29 in good health.

J is TRBJ2-3 and V is TRBV7-3; TRBD1 matches at 8 bases. The length of the CDR3 is 15 residues. Germline trimming cut 5 bases from V and 4 bases from J; bases unmatched to any gene: 8. Per germline, CDR1 SGHTA and CDR2 FQGTGA. This CDR3 reads CASSPRTGWADTQYF. The CDR3 DNA reads as TGTGCCAGCAGCCCACGGACAGGGTGGGCAGATACGCAGTATTTT.

This clone has more than one count but fewer than ten. V is TRBV29-1 and J is TRBJ1-1; D is unclear. CDR3 length: 15 residues. V shed 4 bases and J shed 0 bases, with 15 bases lying between them. Germline loops: CDR1 SQVTM, CDR2 ANQGSEA. CDR3 amino acids: CSVVLPGVMNTEAFF. In DNA form, the CDR3 reads TGCAGCGTTGTTCTCCCTGGGGTGATGAACACTGAAGCTTTCTTT.

This clone was detected a few times. This chain uses TRBV2 with TRBJ2-3; 8 bases are shared with TRBD1. V was clipped by 6 bases and J by 0 bases; unmatched bases: 5. CDR1 is SNHLY, CDR2 FYNNEI, per germline. The CDR3 runs to 15 residues. The CDR3, as DNA: TGTGCCAGCAGCGACAGGGGACATAGCACAGATACGCAGTATTTT. Translated, it gives CASSDRGHSTDTQYF.

This clone was seen a few times. Other DNA sequences within the sample encode an identical CDR3. V usage is TRBV28 and J usage is TRBJ2-7, with 9 bases lining up with TRBD2. The ends lost 6 bases at V and 3 bases at J; junction bases unmatched: 3. The CDR3 has 13 residues. Germline V gene data show CDR1 as MDHEN and CDR2 as SYDVKM. The CDR3 loop is CASRLAGFYEQYF. The CDR3 nucleotides are TGTGCCAGCAGGCTAGCGGGATTCTACGAGCAGTACTTC.

The chain is built from TRBV7-2 and TRBJ2-3; the D is unclear. The germline CDR1 and CDR2 sequences are SGHTA and FQGNSA. Trimming cost V 4 bases and J 2 bases, with 10 bases left between them. The CDR3 runs to 14 residues. The CDR3 sequence is CASSSKAVTDTQYF. CDR3 nucleotides: TGTGCCAGCAGCTCCAAGGCCGTCACAGATACGCAGTATTTT.

The chain couples TRBV7-2 to TRBJ1-1, with 7 bases aligning to TRBD1. J was trimmed by 1 base and V by 4 bases; bases with no gene match: 6. Germline values: CDR1 SGHTA, CDR2 FQGNSA. The CDR3 totals 15 residues. Here the CDR3 DNA reads TGTGCCAGCAGCTCAGGGGGGCAGGGGAACACTGAAGCTTTCTTT. Translation gives CASSSGGQGNTEAFF.

This clone was counted only a few times. The CDR3 here is CASRPGTPTGYGYTF. The CDR3 DNA sequence: TGTGCCAGCAGACCCGGGACCCCGACGGGGTATGGCTACACCTTC. V is TRBV6-5 and J is TRBJ1-2; TRBD1 is a possible D gene (5 bases). Germline loops: CDR1 MNHEY, CDR2 SVGAGI. Between the trimmed V and J ends, which lost 6 bases and 5 bases, there was a span of 19 bases. The CDR3 consists of 15 residues.

V gene TRBV4-3 combines with J gene TRBJ1-1, with TRBD1 identical over 7 bases. The CDR3 length is 15 residues. The V segment lost 0 bases and the J segment 7 bases; nucleotides outside the gene matches: 8. The germline gives CDR1 LGHNA, CDR2 YSLEER. The chain's CDR3 is CASSQDSRGRSEAFF. The DNA of the CDR3 is TGCGCCAGCAGCCAAGATTCCAGGGGGAGGAGTGAAGCTTTCTTT.

In this sample, this clone turned up a few times. The CDR3 bases are TGTGCCAGCCGCTCCGGGACAGGTGAAGCTTTCTTT. Its translation is CASRSGTGEAFF. The J gene is TRBJ1-1, the V gene TRBV5-4, with 8 bases identical to TRBD1. Germline V gives CDR1 SGHNT, CDR2 YYREEE (reference sequence). The CDR3 is 12 amino acids. Trimming took 7 bases from V and 7 from J; bases not matched to a gene: 6.

The chain carries TRBV7-2 and TRBJ2-4, with D unresolved. V dropped 5 bases and J dropped 1 base, with 15 bases sitting between them. The CDR3 runs to 16 residues. Germline CDR1 SGHTA, CDR2 FQGNSA. Here the CDR3 reads CASSQSPGWAKNIQYF. The CDR3 DNA sequence: TGTGCCAGCAGCCAATCCCCCGGGTGGGCCAAAAACATTCAGTACTTC.

V and J are TRBV5-1 and TRBJ2-1, with no clear D. Per the germline V gene, CDR1 is SGHRS and CDR2 is YFSETQ. V lost 1 base, J lost 5 bases, and 13 bases lay in between. The CDR3 runs to 15 residues. Here the CDR3 DNA reads TGCGCCAGCAGCTTGAACGGTCCCGCTAACAATGAGCAGTTCTTC. Amino acids: CASSLNGPANNEQFF.

This clone was detected only a few times. The chain combines TRBV7-3 with TRBJ1-1; D uncertain. V was trimmed by 1 base and J by 3 bases, leaving 12 bases between them. The CDR3 sequence is 15 residues long. Germline V gene data show CDR1 as SGHTA and CDR2 as FQGTGA. The CDR3 reads CASSLNSGSYTEAFF. The CDR3 DNA sequence: TGTGCCAGCAGCTTAAATTCGGGAAGCTACACTGAAGCTTTCTTT.

The V and J genes are TRBV6-5 and TRBJ2-7; TRBD2 aligns across 10 bases. Germline CDR1 and CDR2: MNHEY and SVGAGI. This CDR3 is 15 amino acids long. After removal of 5 bases from V and 2 bases from J, the junction contained 6 bases not matched to a gene. The CDR3 spells CASSGRTSGTYEQYF. In DNA form, the CDR3 reads TGTGCCAGCAGTGGACGGACTAGCGGAACCTACGAGCAGTACTTC.

This clone was observed a handful of times. The chain joins TRBV10-3 to TRBJ2-7, with TRBD2 identical over 10 bases. CDR1 and CDR2 (germline): ENHRY, SYGVKD. The CDR3 consists of 12 residues. V was pared by 11 bases and J by 2 bases, with 3 bases of the junction left unmatched. CDR3 coding DNA: TGTGCCGTAACTAGCGGGGCCTACGAGCAGTACTTC. It is translated as CAVTSGAYEQYF.

The V call is TRBV15, the J call TRBJ1-5; D might be TRBD1 (5 bases). Germline CDR1 reads LNHNV; CDR2 reads YYDKDF (reference sequence). V lost 0 bases, J lost 7 bases, and 10 bases lay in between. This CDR3 is 14 amino acids long. CDR3 DNA sequence: TGTGCCACCAGCAGAGATCACAGGTTGCAGCCCCAGCATTTT. This gives the protein CATSRDHRLQPQHF.

In its sample, this clone was seen a few times. The chain couples TRBV25-1 to TRBJ1-2; a possible D gene is TRBD1 (6 bases). Per germline, CDR1 MGHDK and CDR2 SYGVNS. V dropped 1 base and J dropped 4 bases, with 13 bases sitting between them. The CDR3 totals 15 residues. CDR3 sequence (DNA): TGTGCCAGCAGTGAATCCATTACAGGGAGCTATGGCTACACCTTC. This codes for CASSESITGSYGYTF.

Details on this clone: The junction does not match germline at one end; this may be a read error. This sequence joins TRBV7-7 and TRBJ2-2; no clear D gene. This CDR3 region has 18 residues. Germline CDR1 SSHAT, CDR2 FNYEAQ (reference sequence). CDR3 sequence (DNA): TGTGCCAGCAGCTTACGCCCGACCGAGAGAATGAACACTGGGGAGCTGTTTTTT. Translated, it gives CASSLRPTERMNTGELFF.

This rearrangement joins TRBV21-1 to TRBJ2-7. TRBV21-1 is recorded as a pseudogene. CDR3 length: 12 amino acids. DNA of the CDR3: TGTGCCAGCAGCAAATGGCTTCGGGAGCAGTACTTC. Its translation is CASSKWLREQYF.

This clone was detected once. This sequence joins TRBV6-1 and TRBJ2-5; tentative D call: TRBD1 (5 bases). In germline, CDR1 is MNHNS, CDR2 SASEGT. This CDR3 region has 11 residues. The V end lost 10 bases, the J end lost 6 bases, and 12 bases lay between the germline ends. The CDR3 sequence is CAIQGVKTQYF. The CDR3 DNA sequence: TGTGCCATACAAGGGGTTAAGACCCAGTACTTC.

This rearrangement joins TRBV29-1 to TRBJ2-7; 7 bases match TRBD1. Germline V CDR1 and CDR2: SQVTM, ANQGSEA. This CDR3 has 11 amino acids. With V trimmed by 6 bases and J by 8 bases, 7 bases remained unmatched. The CDR3 region is CSVPGQAKQYF. CDR3 bases: TGCAGCGTCCCCGGACAGGCAAAGCAGTACTTC.